This T cell receptor beta chain came from a study of shared clonotypes between healthy human individuals. General study findings and limits: Only blood was sampled, and tissue TCR repertoires likely differ from blood ones.

Original methodology: Because ImmunoSEQ provided only junction sequences with no quality scores, the filtering differed. Measured with immunoSEQ multiplex PCR; TCRdb has only the in-frame clones, and not every one. V, J and clone size are those of that table, while D and trimming were read from the DNA. The sample consists of approximately 500,000 clones, approximately 80% of them appearing once. Worth noting for this clone: Its cognate antigen is unknown.

This sequence originates from a woman between 40 and 55 years old in good health. Some clones in this sample may be carry-over from other donors' samples. Sequences were obtained from PBMCs.

This CDR3 is CASSLGGLAGSTDTQYF. For the CDR3, the DNA is TGTGCCAGCAGTTTGGGGGGGCTAGCGGGGAGCACAGATACGCAGTATTTT. The gene calls are TRBV28 and TRBJ2-3, with 9 nucleotides matching TRBD2. Germline CDR1 and CDR2: MDHEN and SYDVKM. The ends lost 3 bases at V and 0 bases at J; junction bases unmatched: 7. The CDR3 sequence is 17 residues long. Filled out from reference TRBV28 and TRBJ2-3, the complete variable domain reads DVKVTQSSRYLVKRTGEKVFLECVQDMDHENMFWYRQDPGLGLRLIYFSYDVKMKEKGDIPEGYSVSREKKERFSLILESASTNQTSMYLCASSLGGLAGSTDTQYFGPGTRLTVL.